What follows describes a single TCR beta chain. Its cognate antigen is unknown. Germline V CDR1 and CDR2: GTSNPN, SVGIG (reference sequence). The CDR3 is made up of 12 amino acids. V shed 7 bases and J shed 5 bases, with 14 bases lying between them. 13 Jbeta primers and 60 Vbeta primers were used for the PCR. Libraries were prepared by immunoSEQ multiplex PCR; TCRdb keeps only in-frame clonotypes and omits some of them. Among 150,000 or so clones, under 70% were seen once, and the ten largest hold more than 9%. The data belong to a study of cytomegalovirus exposure and HLA in healthy donors. Points from the study as a whole: Previously analyzed data showed that most TCR beta V segments were productive at a frequency of about 90% or about 30%.

This rearrangement joins TRBV30 to TRBJ2-5, with D possibly matching TRBD2 (5 bases). The receptor comes from a man aged 25-45 years in good health and CMV-seropositive. Sequences were obtained from PBMCs. The CDR3 sequence: CAFSDSGETQYF. The CDR3 DNA reads TGTGCCTTTTCGGACTCCGGGGAGACCCAGTACTTC.